This T cell receptor beta chain was profiled in a study of shared clonotypes between healthy human individuals. Overall study: Donors were a couple of women and a few men aged 18 to 49.

Measured with immunoSEQ multiplex PCR; TCRdb has only the in-frame clones, and not every one. In the table there are around 2,000,000 clones, over 85% of which are singletons. Germline-derived CDR1 and CDR2 are SEHNR and FQNEAQ (reference sequence). This CDR3 contains 14 residues. J was trimmed by 6 bases and V by 4 bases; bases with no gene match: 5. CD45RO-negative, CCR7-selected cells formed the naive CD8 fraction, which excluded terminally differentiated effector memory CD45RA+ cells. The chain carries TRBV7-9 and TRBJ2-2; 7 bases match TRBD2. The receptor was derived from a man younger than 30 in good health. The sequenced sample was naive CD8+ T cells sorted from blood. CDR3 sequence (DNA): TGTGCCAGCAGCTCGACTAGCCCCCCCGGGGAGCTGTTTTTT. Translated, it gives CASSSTSPPGELFF. Based on the CDR3 plus reference TRBV7-9 and TRBJ2-2, the full variable domain is DTGVSQNPRHKITKRGQNVTFRCDPISEHNRLYWYRQTLGQGPEFLTYFQNEAQLEKSRLLSDRFSAERPKGSFSTLEIQRTEQGDSAMYLCASSSTSPPGELFFGEGSRLTVL.